The 32 T cell receptor beta chains below were found in one sample sequenced in a study of T cell repertoires in cytomegalovirus infection (dated by TCRdb to between 2018 and 2021). The meaning of the sample's treatment or condition label: in vitro stimulation with specific CMV peptide epitopes to enrich CMV-specific T cells. For sequencing, an Illumina HiSeq 1500 was employed. TCRdb reprocessing: public reads trimmed at Q25 with fastp, clones called with MiXCR, in-frame beta chains kept. Rows with a matching CDR3 protein are joined into one entry that keeps the most common DNA and genes. The sample contains roughly 990,000 distinct CDR3 sequences, around 32% of them found a single time. The top ten clones comprise 11% to 15% of the sample. Their cognate antigens are unknown. The material was cultured CD8+ T cells from PBMCs, obtained from culture after CMV antigen stimulation. All receptors come from a human donor in good health (CMV status not recorded). Some clones in this sample may be carry-over from other donors' samples.

This clonotype was found a few times. This sequence joins TRBV27 and TRBJ2-3; no clear D gene. V lost 2 bases, J lost 2 bases, and 5 bases lay in between. Germline V gene sequence: CDR1 MNHEY, CDR2 SMNVEV (reference sequence). The CDR3 is made up of 13 amino acids. The CDR3 bases are TGTGCCAGCAGTTTAACGGACACAGATACGCAGTATTTT. It yields the protein CASSLTDTDTQYF.

This clonotype was picked up a small number of times. The chain uses TRBV7-3 and TRBJ2-2; 11 bases fit TRBD2. Per germline, CDR1 SGHTA and CDR2 FQGTGA. J lost 6 bases, V lost 8 bases, and 11 bases had no gene match. The CDR3 is 16 amino acids. The CDR3 region has the DNA TGTGCCAGCCGATCCGTAGCGGGGGGGAAGGCCGGGGAGCTGTTTTTT. This gives the protein CASRSVAGGKAGELFF.

This clonotype was seen more than once but under ten times. The chain is built from TRBV10-3 and TRBJ1-2; D perhaps matches TRBD1 (5 bases). Trimming removed 3 bases at V and 8 bases at J, with 13 bases between. Germline-derived CDR1 and CDR2 are ENHRY and SYGVKD. The CDR3 is 13 residues long. The CDR3 nucleotides are TGTGCCATCAGTGAATGGGGGAGGGGAGGCTACACCTTC. As protein: CAISEWGRGGYTF.

For this clonotype: The junction shows a germline mismatch at one end, possibly a read error. The chain couples TRBV11-2 to TRBJ1-4; no definite D call. This CDR3 has 15 residues. Germline CDR1 is SGHAT and CDR2 is FQNNGV. In DNA, the CDR3 is TGTGCCGGCAGCTTAGGAAGACGGCTTAATGAAAAACTGTTTTTT. Translating it yields CAGSLGRRLNEKLFF.

This clonotype was detected only once. This rearrangement joins TRBV6-6 to TRBJ1-2; D ambiguous. Germline V CDR1 and CDR2: MNHNY, SVGAGI (reference sequence). Trimming took off 8 bases at V and 6 bases at J, with 10 bases between the two ends. The CDR3 contains 11 residues. The CDR3 coding sequence is TGTGCCAGCTTTACAAGAGATGGCTACACCTTC. Amino acids: CASFTRDGYTF.

This clonotype occurred a few times. V and J are TRBV12-3 or TRBV12-4 and TRBJ2-1; a possible D gene is TRBD1 (6 bases). CDR3 length equals 15 residues. The V and J ends lost 5 bases and 7 bases respectively, with 18 bases between them. CDR3 amino acids: CASSPPYYRENEQFF. The CDR3 bases are TGTGCCAGCAGTCCGCCCTATTACAGGGAAAATGAGCAGTTCTTC.

Regarding this clonotype: The germline gene is not matched at one end of the junction; a read error may be the cause. V usage is TRBV12-3 or TRBV12-4 and J usage is TRBJ1-2; TRBD1 agrees at 10 bases. The CDR3 is 13 residues long. The CDR3 DNA follows: TGTGCCAGCAGGTCCCGGACAGGGGGTGGCTACACCTTT. This codes for CASRSRTGGGYTF.

This clonotype turned up a few times. The gene calls are TRBV19 and TRBJ1-2; D uncertain. CDR3 size: 12 residues. The ends were cut back, 10 bases at V and 0 bases at J, with 9 bases in the middle. Germline V gene lookup returns CDR1 LNHDA and CDR2 SQIVND (reference sequence). The CDR3 nucleotides are TGTGCCACCAGATTAACTAACTATGGCTACACCTTC. Its translation: CATRLTNYGYTF.

The genes are TRBV28 and TRBJ1-4; weak D call: TRBD1 (5 bases). CDR3 length: 17 residues. Trimming took off 1 base at V and 2 bases at J, with 14 bases between the two ends. Germline CDR1 reads MDHEN; CDR2 reads SYDVKM. The CDR3 coding sequence is TGTGCCAGCAGTTTATATTCATTGAGGGGCACTAATGAAAAACTGTTTTTT. Amino acids: CASSLYSLRGTNEKLFF. The full variable domain, rest sourced from reference TRBV28 and TRBJ1-4, is DVKVTQSSRYLVKRTGEKVFLECVQDMDHENMFWYRQDPGLGLRLIYFSYDVKMKEKGDIPEGYSVSREKKERFSLILESASTNQTSMYLCASSLYSLRGTNEKLFFGSGTQLSVL.

This clonotype appeared a few times. The chain uses TRBV7-9 and TRBJ2-3; tentatively, D is TRBD1 or TRBD2 (5 bases each). CDR1 SEHNR and CDR2 FQNEAQ come from the germline V gene (reference sequence). The CDR3 covers 17 residues. Trimming removed 5 bases from V and 0 bases from J, with 18 bases in between. CDR3 amino acids: CASSRSTRGSSTDTQYF. In DNA, the CDR3 is TGTGCCAGCAGCCGTAGTACGAGGGGCTCTAGCACAGATACGCAGTATTTT.

The genes are TRBV7-1 and TRBJ2-5, with 7 nucleotides matching TRBD2. TRBV7-1 is labeled an ORF, and its function is uncertain. CDR3 length equals 15 residues. J was trimmed by 5 bases and V by 5 bases; bases with no gene match: 11. CDR3 region: CASSLRGGTGETQYF. CDR3 sequence (DNA): TGTGCCAGCAGCCTCCGCGGGGGTACGGGGGAGACCCAGTACTTC.

This clonotype was detected only a few times. V and J are TRBV12-3 or TRBV12-4 and TRBJ2-6; 8 bases align to TRBD1. The J segment lost 3 bases and the V segment lost 3 bases, leaving 10 bases of the junction unmatched. The CDR3 loop spans 18 amino acids. The DNA of the CDR3 is TGTGCCAGCAGTTTCTACCCGGACAGGGCGAGTGGGGCCAACGTCCTGACTTTC. Translation gives CASSFYPDRASGANVLTF.

The V call is TRBV7-9, the J call TRBJ1-1; D might be TRBD1 (6 bases). The CDR3 is 16 residues long. V was trimmed by 3 bases and J by 0 bases, leaving 14 bases between them. Germline loops: CDR1 SEHNR, CDR2 FQNEAQ (reference sequence). In DNA form, the CDR3 reads TGTGCCAGCAGCTTTCTACAGGGTACCATGAACACTGAAGCTTTCTTT. It yields the protein CASSFLQGTMNTEAFF.

In its sample, this clonotype was seen many times. As DNA, the CDR3 is TGTGCCAGCAGCTTAGCGGGGGGGCAAGCGTATGAGCAGTTCTTC. Its protein is CASSLAGGQAYEQFF. J is TRBJ2-1 and V is TRBV7-2, with D perhaps matching TRBD2 (7 bases). Looked up from germline, CDR1 is SGHTA and CDR2 is FQGNSA. Trimming took 0 bases from V and 8 from J, leaving 14 bases between them. The length of the CDR3 is 15 residues.

The chain couples TRBV2 to TRBJ1-2; D unclear. The CDR3 loop spans 9 amino acids. V lost 6 bases, J lost 6 bases, and 2 bases lay in between. The germline CDR1 and CDR2 sequences are SNHLY and FYNNEI. The CDR3 DNA sequence: TGTGCCAGCAGAGATGGCTACACCTTC. Protein product: CASRDGYTF.

The chain employs TRBV10-3 and TRBJ1-1, with a tentative D call TRBD1 (6 bases). V shed 3 bases and J shed 4 bases, with 15 bases lying between them. This CDR3 is 15 amino acids long. Germline V gene sequence: CDR1 ENHRY, CDR2 SYGVKD. CDR3 protein: CAISESRGVITEAFF. The CDR3 DNA reads as TGTGCCATCAGTGAATCGAGGGGGGTGATCACTGAAGCTTTCTTT.

This chain connects TRBV27 to TRBJ1-1; 11 bases are a match to TRBD1. Germline trimming cut 8 bases from V and 4 bases from J; bases unmatched to any gene: 6. The CDR3 has 14 residues. Germline V gene lookup returns CDR1 MNHEY and CDR2 SMNVEV (reference sequence). Here the CDR3 DNA reads TGTGCCAGCTGGACAGGGGGCGCGCCCACTGAAGCTTTCTTT. This gives the protein CASWTGGAPTEAFF.

The rearrangement links TRBV15 to TRBJ1-2, with TRBD1 matching over 12 bases. Germline V gene data show CDR1 as LNHNV and CDR2 as YYDKDF (reference sequence). The V and J ends lost 3 bases and 6 bases, in that order; junction bases with no gene match: 5. CDR3 length equals 15 residues. The CDR3 here is CATSRPGQGADGYTF. CDR3 coding DNA: TGTGCCACCAGCAGGCCGGGACAGGGGGCAGATGGCTACACCTTC.

This clonotype was detected ten times or more. The chain links TRBV28 to TRBJ1-1; the match to TRBD1 covers 8 bases. The V gene's germline CDR1 is MDHEN and CDR2 SYDVKM. The CDR3 is 17 amino acids. J gave up 0 bases and V 8 bases, and 14 bases lay outside the gene matches. In nucleotides, the CDR3 is TGTGCCAGCCTCTTTGTCTCCAGGGGGCTTGTGAACACTGAAGCTTTCTTT. This encodes CASLFVSRGLVNTEAFF.

This clonotype has ten or more counts. The genes are TRBV6-5 and TRBJ2-3; D is ambiguous. Deletions cut 2 bases from V and 2 bases from J, with 11 bases between. CDR1 and CDR2 (germline): MNHEY, SVGAGI. There are 15 residues in the CDR3. Written as DNA, the CDR3 is TGTGCCAGCAGTTACGAGCCCCAGGACACAGATACGCAGTATTTT. The encoded protein is CASSYEPQDTDTQYF.

This clonotype was counted a few times. V is TRBV6-1 and J is TRBJ1-1, with D unresolved. Germline lookup yields CDR1 MNHNS and CDR2 SASEGT. V lost 1 base and J 2 bases, leaving 11 bases between the germline ends. There are 15 residues in the CDR3. The CDR3 protein is CASSEGRWQNTEAFF. In nucleotides, the CDR3 is TGTGCCAGCAGTGAAGGGAGGTGGCAAAACACTGAAGCTTTCTTT.

This clonotype was seen a few times. V and J are TRBV5-8 and TRBJ1-4; D might be TRBD1 (6 bases). The V gene lost 4 bases and the J gene lost 5 bases, with 15 bases spanning the gap. The CDR3 has 15 residues. Germline CDR1 reads SGHTS; CDR2 reads YDEGEE. The CDR3 region has the DNA TGTGCCAGCAGCATTACAGGGATGGGAAATGAAAAACTGTTTTTT. This codes for CASSITGMGNEKLFF.

Note on this clonotype: One end of the junction is discordant with germline, which a read error may explain. This chain uses TRBV27 with TRBJ2-7; 9 bases fit TRBD1. The CDR3 is 16 amino acids. Per the germline V gene, CDR1 is MNHEY and CDR2 is SMNVEV (reference sequence). CDR3 loop: CVSRPPRDRAPYEQYF. The CDR3 DNA is TGTGTCAGCAGACCACCCCGGGACAGGGCCCCTTACGAGCAGTACTTC.

This clonotype has only a few counts. The chain is built from TRBV7-7 and TRBJ2-5; 12 nucleotides agree with TRBD1. There are 15 residues in the CDR3. The germline V gene encodes CDR1 SSHAT and CDR2 FNYEAQ (reference sequence). CDR3: CASGPPGQGAETQYF. CDR3 bases: TGTGCTAGCGGGCCTCCGGGACAGGGGGCAGAGACCCAGTACTTC.

On this clonotype: Possible read error: a much larger clone is one base away. This chain uses TRBV18 with TRBJ1-4; D remains ambiguous. CDR3 length: 16 amino acids. CDR1 and CDR2 from the germline V gene are KGHSH and LQKENI. CDR3 sequence reads: CTSSPTRELTNEKLFF. CDR3 nucleotide sequence: TGTACCAGCTCACCTACAAGGGAACTAACTAATGAAAAACTGTTTTTT.

This clonotype was counted many times. The V gene is TRBV11-1, the J gene TRBJ1-1; D remains ambiguous. Germline CDR1 is SGHAT and CDR2 is FQDESV (reference sequence). The CDR3 loop spans 14 amino acids. V was clipped by 2 bases and J by 1 base, with 8 bases between them. The CDR3 loop reads CASSLINSNTEAFF. CDR3 nucleotides: TGTGCCAGCAGCTTAATAAACTCGAACACTGAAGCTTTCTTT.

Note on this clonotype: The junction differs from germline at one of its ends, possibly a read error. The chain recombines TRBV15 with TRBJ2-3; no reliable D call. Germline CDR1 is LNHNV and CDR2 is YYDKDF (reference sequence). The CDR3 sequence is 15 residues long. Here the CDR3 reads CATRRAQSSTDTQYF. CDR3 sequence (DNA): TGTGCCACCAGGAGAGCTCAGTCTAGCACAGATACGCAGTATTTT.

This clonotype was seen many times. This CDR3 reads CASSLLIQGAFGELFF. The CDR3 DNA reads TGTGCCAGCAGCTTACTCATACAGGGGGCTTTTGGGGAGCTGTTTTTT. V and J are TRBV7-8 and TRBJ2-2; 9 nucleotides agree with TRBD1. This CDR3 is built from 16 residues. Germline lookup yields CDR1 SGHVS and CDR2 FQNEAQ. Unmatched junction bases numbered 9, after V lost 2 bases and J lost 8 bases.

The chain uses TRBV9 and TRBJ2-1; D possibly corresponds to TRBD2 (5 bases). The germline V gene has CDR1 SGDLS and CDR2 YYNGEE. CDR3 length: 16 amino acids. Trimming removed 0 bases from V and 8 bases from J, with 18 bases in between. CDR3 coding DNA: TGTGCCAGCAGCGTAGGCCCGGGGTTGGGATCCGATGAGCAGTTCTTC. Translating it yields CASSVGPGLGSDEQFF.

The chain is built from TRBV2 and TRBJ2-5, with 7 positions matching TRBD2. The CDR3 has 14 residues. V trimming: 7 bases; J trimming: 5 bases; junction bases outside the gene matches: 10. Germline CDR1 reads SNHLY; CDR2 reads FYNNEI. The CDR3 DNA is TGTGCCAGCACCTGGGGAGGGGATTTGGAGACCCAGTACTTC. It codes for CASTWGGDLETQYF.

The V call is TRBV27, the J call TRBJ1-5; D remains unclear. CDR3 size: 14 residues. The germline CDR1 and CDR2 sequences are MNHEY and SMNVEV (reference sequence). V was shortened by 3 bases and J by 1 base, with 7 bases between the two germline ends. The CDR3 spells CASSFYGSNQPQHF. The DNA of the CDR3 is TGTGCCAGCAGTTTCTACGGAAGCAATCAGCCCCAGCATTTT.

The gene calls are TRBV6-6 and TRBJ1-5; perhaps TRBD1 as D (5 bases). Germline V lookup: CDR1 MNHNY, CDR2 SVGAGI (reference sequence). V lost 0 bases to trimming and J lost 3 bases, with 9 bases between them. The length of the CDR3 is 15 residues. The CDR3 here is CASSYSDNPNQPQHF. The CDR3 DNA is TGTGCCAGCAGTTACTCGGACAACCCCAATCAGCCCCAGCATTTT.